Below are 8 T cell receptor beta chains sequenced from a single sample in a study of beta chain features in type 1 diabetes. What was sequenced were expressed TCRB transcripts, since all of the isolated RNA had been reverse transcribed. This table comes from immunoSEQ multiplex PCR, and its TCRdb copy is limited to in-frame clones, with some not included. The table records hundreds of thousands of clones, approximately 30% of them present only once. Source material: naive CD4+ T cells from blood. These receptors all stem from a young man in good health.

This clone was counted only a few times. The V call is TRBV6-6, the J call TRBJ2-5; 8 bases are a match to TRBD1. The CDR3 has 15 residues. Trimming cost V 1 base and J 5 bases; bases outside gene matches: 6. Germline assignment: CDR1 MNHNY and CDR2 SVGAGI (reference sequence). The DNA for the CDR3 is TGTGCCAGCAGTTACTTTGACAGGGGCCGGGAGACCCAGTACTTC. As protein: CASSYFDRGRETQYF.

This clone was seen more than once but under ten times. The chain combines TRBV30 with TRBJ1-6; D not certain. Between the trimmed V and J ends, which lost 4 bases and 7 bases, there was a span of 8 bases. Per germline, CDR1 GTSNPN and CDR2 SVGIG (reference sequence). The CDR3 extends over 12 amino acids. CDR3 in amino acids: CAWTLGNSPLHF. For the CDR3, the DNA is TGTGCCTGGACCCTGGGGAATTCACCCCTCCACTTT.

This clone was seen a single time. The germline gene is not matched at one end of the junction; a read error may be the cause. CDR3 bases: TGTGCCAGCACTGAAGGTGTAGCGGGAGATCAAGATACGCAGTATTTT. Translating it yields CASTEGVAGDQDTQYF. J is TRBJ2-3 and V is TRBV2; TRBD2 aligns across 9 bases. Germline CDR1 SNHLY, CDR2 FYNNEI. The CDR3 has 16 amino acids.

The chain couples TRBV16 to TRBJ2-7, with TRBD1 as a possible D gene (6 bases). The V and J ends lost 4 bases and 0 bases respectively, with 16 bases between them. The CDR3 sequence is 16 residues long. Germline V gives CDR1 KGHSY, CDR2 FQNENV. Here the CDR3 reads CASSPRSGTSSYEQYF. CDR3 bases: TGTGCCAGCAGCCCTCGTTCAGGGACAAGCTCCTACGAGCAGTACTTC. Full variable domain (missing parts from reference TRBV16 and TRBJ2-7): GEEVAQTPKHLVRGEGQKAKLYCAPIKGHSYVFWYQQVLKNEFKFLISFQNENVFDETGMPKERFSAKCLPNSPCSLEIQATKLEDSAVYFCASSPRSGTSSYEQYFGPGTRLTVT.

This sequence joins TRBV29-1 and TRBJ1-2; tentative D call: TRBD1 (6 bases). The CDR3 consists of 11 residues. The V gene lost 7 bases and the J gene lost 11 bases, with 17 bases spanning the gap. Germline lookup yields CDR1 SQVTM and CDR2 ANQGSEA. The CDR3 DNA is TGCAGCGACTGGACAGCGGGAGGGTACACCTTC. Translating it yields CSDWTAGGYTF.

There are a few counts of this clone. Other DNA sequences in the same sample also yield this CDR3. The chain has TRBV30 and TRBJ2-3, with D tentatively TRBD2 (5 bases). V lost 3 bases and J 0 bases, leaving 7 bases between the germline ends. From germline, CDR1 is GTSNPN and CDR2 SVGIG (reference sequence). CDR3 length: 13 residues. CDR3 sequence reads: CAWSGGSTDTQYF. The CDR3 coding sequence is TGTGCCTGGAGCGGCGGGAGCACAGATACGCAGTATTTT. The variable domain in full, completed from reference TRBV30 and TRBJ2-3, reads SQTIHQWPATLVQPVGSPLSLECTVEGTSNPNLYWYRQAAGRGLQLLFYSVGIGQISSEVPQNLSASRPQDRQFILSSKKLLLSDSGFYLCAWSGGSTDTQYFGPGTRLTVL.

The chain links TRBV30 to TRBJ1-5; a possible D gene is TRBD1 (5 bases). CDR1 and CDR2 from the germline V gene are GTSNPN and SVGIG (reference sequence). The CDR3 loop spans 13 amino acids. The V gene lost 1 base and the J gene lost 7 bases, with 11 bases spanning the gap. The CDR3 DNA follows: TGTGCCTGGAGTGCCCGGGGGGAACAGCCCCAGCATTTT. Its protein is CAWSARGEQPQHF.

CDR3 loop: CAWRRGTQPQHF. CDR3 coding DNA: TGTGCCTGGAGAAGGGGTACTCAGCCCCAGCATTTT. The chain joins TRBV30 to TRBJ1-5, with D maybe TRBD1 (5 bases). The V end lost 3 bases, the J end lost 6 bases, and 9 bases lay between the germline ends. The CDR3 consists of 12 residues. In germline, CDR1 is GTSNPN, CDR2 SVGIG (reference sequence).